Below are 26 T cell receptor beta chains sequenced from a single sample in a study of Ad26.COV2.S vaccination and SARS-CoV-2 variants. Regarding treatment: 15 to 20 received Ad26.COV2.S at low or high dose, single or two shots; 5 received placebo; per-sample allocation not given. Following the first vaccine or placebo injection, samples were taken on day 63. Produced via immunoSEQ multiplex PCR; TCRdb's table is partial and in-frame only. The sample shows about 480,000 clones, around 85% of them seen only once. The sample here was peripheral blood, taken in a trial of Ad26.COV2.S vaccine versus placebo. These receptors were taken from a person between 18 and 60 years old who received the Ad26.COV2.S COVID-19 vaccine or a placebo.

This clone has only one observation. CDR3 protein: CASSKQGAKDTQYF. The CDR3 DNA follows: TGTGCCAGTAGTAAGCAGGGGGCGAAAGATACGCAGTATTTT. The chain has TRBV19 and TRBJ2-3; 8 bases are a match to TRBD1. Germline trimming cut 4 bases from V and 5 bases from J; bases unmatched to any gene: 5. Per the germline V gene, CDR1 is LNHDA and CDR2 is SQIVND (reference sequence). The CDR3 covers 14 residues.

This chain connects TRBV5-4 to TRBJ2-3, with D unclear. CDR1 and CDR2 (germline): SGHNT, YYREEE (reference sequence). The CDR3 has 13 amino acids. V shed 4 bases and J shed 2 bases, with 8 bases lying between them. This CDR3 is CASSQDFTDTQYF. In nucleotides, the CDR3 is TGTGCCAGCAGCCAGGATTTCACAGATACGCAGTATTTT. Full variable domain (remainder filled in from reference TRBV5-4 and TRBJ2-3): ETGVTQSPTHLIKTRGQQVTLRCSSQSGHNTVSWYQQALGQGPQFIFQYYREEENGRGNFPPRFSGLQFPNYSSELNVNALELDDSALYLCASSQDFTDTQYFGPGTRLTVL.

The rearrangement uses TRBV19 and TRBJ1-2, with D possibly TRBD1 on 5 matching bases. The CDR3 sequence is 14 residues long. Trimming removed 8 bases at V and 4 bases at J, with 17 bases between. Germline CDR1 is LNHDA and CDR2 is SQIVND (reference sequence). Written as DNA, the CDR3 is TGTGCCAGTCGCGGGGGACCCATAATCTATGGCTACACCTTC. Encoded protein: CASRGGPIIYGYTF.

This chain links TRBV7-9 with TRBJ1-1; no clear D. The V gene's germline CDR1 is SEHNR and CDR2 FQNEAQ (reference sequence). V lost 7 bases to trimming and J lost 1 base, with 7 bases between them. This CDR3 has 12 residues. CDR3 coding DNA: TGTGCCAGCACCCGGTGGAACACTGAAGCTTTCTTT. Its protein is CASTRWNTEAFF. The variable domain in full, with the rest retrieved from reference TRBV7-9 and TRBJ1-1, is DTGVSQNPRHKITKRGQNVTFRCDPISEHNRLYWYRQTLGQGPEFLTYFQNEAQLEKSRLLSDRFSAERPKGSFSTLEIQRTEQGDSAMYLCASTRWNTEAFFGQGTRLTVV.

This clone was seen only once. The V and J genes are TRBV11-2 and TRBJ2-2, with TRBD1 matching 9 bases. With V trimmed by 6 bases and J by 2 bases, 7 bases remained unmatched. The CDR3 is 16 amino acids. CDR1 and CDR2 from the germline V gene are SGHAT and FQNNGV. CDR3 residues: CASSSGQGYNTGELFF. The CDR3 DNA is TGTGCCAGCAGTTCCGGACAGGGGTATAACACCGGGGAGCTGTTTTTT. Full variable domain (rest looked up from reference TRBV11-2 and TRBJ2-2): EAGVAQSPRYKIIEKRQSVAFWCNPISGHATLYWYQQILGQGPKLLIQFQNNGVVDDSQLPKDRFSAERLKGVDSTLKIQPAKLEDSAVYLCASSSGQGYNTGELFFGEGSRLTVL.

V and J are TRBV29-1 and TRBJ1-1; 7 positions agree with TRBD1. CDR1 SQVTM and CDR2 ANQGSEA come from the germline V gene. Germline trimming cut 6 bases from V and 7 bases from J; bases unmatched to any gene: 11. The CDR3 is made up of 13 amino acids. The CDR3, as DNA: TGCAGCGTCACGCGCAACCAGGGGGGTGAAGCTTTCTTT. Its protein product is CSVTRNQGGEAFF.

This chain links TRBV5-1 with TRBJ1-1; a possible D gene is TRBD1 (5 bases). The CDR3 loop spans 13 amino acids. The ends were cut back, 4 bases at V and 6 bases at J, with 13 bases in the middle. CDR1 is SGHRS, CDR2 YFSETQ, per germline. In DNA form, the CDR3 reads TGCGCCAGCAGCCCTGGGGGGGAAGCTGAAGCTTTCTTT. Protein: CASSPGGEAEAFF.

The J gene is TRBJ2-7, the V gene TRBV2, with D perhaps matching TRBD2 (5 bases). The germline V gene has CDR1 SNHLY and CDR2 FYNNEI. This CDR3 region has 14 residues. V lost 2 bases and J lost 5, with 13 bases in between. The CDR3: CASSESRVRHEQYF. In DNA form, the CDR3 reads TGTGCCAGCAGTGAATCGAGGGTTCGACACGAGCAGTACTTC.

The V call is TRBV30, the J call TRBJ2-3; D remains unclear. V lost 2 bases to trimming and J lost 4 bases, with 16 bases between them. Germline lookup yields CDR1 GTSNPN and CDR2 SVGIG (reference sequence). The CDR3 has 15 residues. CDR3 sequence reads: CAWSPWVIAADTQYF. The DNA of the CDR3 is TGTGCCTGGAGTCCTTGGGTAATAGCCGCAGATACGCAGTATTTT.

The chain is built from TRBV9 and TRBJ1-1; D not certain. Per germline, CDR1 SGDLS and CDR2 YYNGEE. The germline V and J ends were trimmed by 3 bases and 5 bases, with 17 bases remaining between them. CDR3 length: 15 residues. DNA for the CDR3: TGTGCCAGCAGCGCCACAGTCTTGTCAAGTACTGAAGCTTTCTTT. Protein sequence: CASSATVLSSTEAFF.

J is TRBJ2-5 and V is TRBV10-3, with D possibly matching TRBD2 (5 bases). The germline V and J ends were trimmed by 2 bases and 2 bases, with 12 bases remaining between them. Per the germline V gene, CDR1 is ENHRY and CDR2 is SYGVKD. The CDR3 has 15 residues. This chain's CDR3 is CAISEVASRQETQYF. CDR3 coding DNA: TGTGCCATCAGTGAGGTGGCTAGCAGACAAGAGACCCAGTACTTC.

This clone appeared a few times. This chain links TRBV12-3 or TRBV12-4 with TRBJ1-2; the D is unclear. The V end was cut by 1 base, the J end by 4 bases, with 7 bases between. There are 13 residues in the CDR3. CDR3 nucleotides: TGTGCCAGCAGTTTAGTCATAAGCTATGGCTACACCTTC. Its translation is CASSLVISYGYTF.

The CDR3 here is CASSSRDRDSYEQYF. The CDR3 DNA is TGTGCCAGCAGCTCCCGGGACAGGGACTCCTACGAGCAGTACTTC. The chain joins TRBV13 to TRBJ2-7; 9 nucleotides agree with TRBD1. Germline CDR1 and CDR2: PRHDT and FYEKMQ (reference sequence). V shed 4 bases, J shed 0 bases, and the junction held 4 bases outside the gene matches. CDR3 length equals 15 residues.

The gene calls are TRBV5-1 and TRBJ2-2; D is ambiguous. V was clipped by 2 bases and J by 2 bases, with 10 bases between them. The CDR3 has 15 residues. Germline V CDR1 and CDR2: SGHRS, YFSETQ. The CDR3 DNA is TGCGCCAGCAGCTTTATGTGGGAAAACACCGGGGAGCTGTTTTTT. This sequence encodes CASSFMWENTGELFF.

This clone has a handful of counts. V is TRBV24-1 and J is TRBJ1-1, with 8 bases lining up with TRBD1. V was pared by 4 bases and J by 7 bases, with 4 bases of the junction left unmatched. This CDR3 has 13 residues. Germline V gives CDR1 KGHDR, CDR2 SFDVKD. The CDR3 is CATSDLTGVEAFF. CDR3 nucleotides: TGTGCCACCAGTGACCTGACAGGGGTTGAAGCTTTCTTT.

J is TRBJ2-7 and V is TRBV6-1; the D gene could be TRBD1 or TRBD2 (5 bases each). Germline V CDR1 and CDR2: MNHNS, SASEGT. The CDR3 spans 20 residues. The germline V and J ends were trimmed by 3 bases and 1 base, with 28 bases remaining between them. The CDR3 nucleotides read TGTGCCAGCAGTGATATGTGGGGGTTGAAGTGGCGTGGCGGATCCTACGAGCAGTACTTC. Its protein product is CASSDMWGLKWRGGSYEQYF.

J is TRBJ2-7 and V is TRBV27; D not certain. The CDR3 contains 13 residues. Per the germline V gene, CDR1 is MNHEY and CDR2 is SMNVEV (reference sequence). The germline V and J ends were trimmed by 3 bases and 2 bases, with 8 bases remaining between them. This CDR3 reads CASSFTVPYEQYF. The CDR3, as DNA: TGTGCCAGCAGTTTCACCGTTCCCTACGAGCAGTACTTC.

The J gene is TRBJ2-3, the V gene TRBV7-6, with D uncertain. Trimming removed 5 bases at V and 3 bases at J, with 18 bases between. The germline gives CDR1 SGHVS, CDR2 FNYEAQ. The length of the CDR3 is 16 residues. CDR3 sequence (DNA): TGTGCCAGCAGCCAAAAACCAGTCCCCCTAACAGATACGCAGTATTTT. Its protein product is CASSQKPVPLTDTQYF.

V and J are TRBV27 and TRBJ2-7; D is tentatively TRBD1 or TRBD2 (5 bases each). The CDR3 sequence is 14 residues long. The germline CDR1 and CDR2 sequences are MNHEY and SMNVEV (reference sequence). The V end was cut by 4 bases, the J end by 7 bases, with 17 bases between. The CDR3 here is CASSSRDGRKEQYF. CDR3 nucleotide sequence: TGTGCCAGCAGTTCCCGGGACGGAAGAAAAGAGCAGTACTTC.

The gene calls are TRBV30 and TRBJ2-3; D call uncertain. The CDR3 is made up of 13 amino acids. Germline lookup yields CDR1 GTSNPN and CDR2 SVGIG (reference sequence). V lost 4 bases to trimming and J lost 0 bases, with 8 bases between them. CDR3 region: CAWTKFSTDTQYF. CDR3 DNA sequence: TGTGCCTGGACCAAATTTAGCACAGATACGCAGTATTTT.

This sequence joins TRBV30 and TRBJ1-5; no clear D. Trimming removed 4 bases from V and 1 base from J, with 8 bases in between. The CDR3 runs to 13 residues. Germline loops: CDR1 GTSNPN, CDR2 SVGIG (reference sequence). CDR3 DNA sequence: TGTGCCTGGACAGCCGGGAGCAATCAGCCCCAGCATTTT. Translation: CAWTAGSNQPQHF.

This clone has just one count. Other DNA sequences in the sample encode the same CDR3. The chain combines TRBV27 with TRBJ1-1, with unresolved D. Germline lookup yields CDR1 MNHEY and CDR2 SMNVEV (reference sequence). This CDR3 is built from 11 residues. V lost 7 bases and J 1 base, leaving 4 bases between the germline ends. This CDR3 reads CASIRNTEAFF. CDR3 nucleotides: TGTGCCAGCATTCGGAACACTGAAGCTTTCTTT.

The chain is built from TRBV11-2 and TRBJ2-2, with unresolved D. In germline, CDR1 is SGHAT, CDR2 FQNNGV. CDR3 size: 13 residues. Deletions cut 1 base from V and 6 bases from J, with 6 bases between. CDR3: CASSLGQAGELFF. The DNA of the CDR3 is TGTGCCAGCAGCTTAGGGCAGGCCGGGGAGCTGTTTTTT.

This sequence joins TRBV6-6 and TRBJ2-5; a possible D gene is TRBD1 (5 bases). CDR1 is MNHNY, CDR2 SVGAGI, per germline (reference sequence). Trimming left V 4 bases short and J 2 bases short, with 11 bases between. CDR3 size: 14 residues. This chain's CDR3 is CASSWSRQQETQYF. The CDR3 DNA follows: TGTGCCAGCAGTTGGAGTCGACAGCAAGAGACCCAGTACTTC.

This sequence joins TRBV24-1 and TRBJ1-2; D is perhaps TRBD1 (5 bases). From germline, CDR1 is KGHDR and CDR2 SFDVKD. V gave up 8 bases and J gave up 6 bases, with 15 bases separating them. The CDR3 contains 13 residues. CDR3 loop: CATKEGEEDGYTF. In nucleotides, the CDR3 is TGTGCCACCAAGGAAGGGGAAGAGGATGGCTACACCTTC.

V gene TRBV4-3 combines with J gene TRBJ2-3; no clear D. Germline V gene data show CDR1 as LGHNA and CDR2 as YSLEER. The CDR3 has 14 residues. Trimming took 0 bases from V and 1 from J, leaving 5 bases between them. In nucleotides, the CDR3 is TGCGCCAGCAGCCAAGATGAAGGCACAGATACGCAGTATTTT. As protein: CASSQDEGTDTQYF.